The 16 T cell receptor beta chains given below trace back to one sample, sequenced in a study of T cells in Graves' hyperthyroidism and ophthalmopathy. RNA transcripts served as the template for amplifying TCR beta CDR3 regions. RT-PCR in the first round (using the HTBI primer set) targeted the TCR CDR3. TCRdb re-analysed the multiplex PCR reads in MiXCR, keeping a single row per CDR3 protein. The data contain a few hundred thousand distinct CDR3 sequences, about a fifth of them seen just once; the ten biggest clones take up around 27%. The specimen was blood. The receptors here all came from a man between 18 and 29 years old with Graves' hyperthyroidism.

This clonotype was recorded at least ten times. This chain connects TRBV27 to TRBJ1-2; no clear D gene. CDR1 and CDR2 (germline): MNHEY, SMNVEV (reference sequence). This CDR3 has 13 residues. V lost 5 bases and J lost 6, with 13 bases in between. This CDR3 is CASSLTQTHGYTF. In DNA, the CDR3 is TGTGCCAGCAGTCTAACACAGACCCATGGCTACACCTTC.

This clonotype occurred many times. CDR3 sequence (DNA): TGTGCCAGCAGTTATTCGACTAGCGGGGGAGAGTCCTACGAGCAGTACTTC. This gives the protein CASSYSTSGGESYEQYF. The chain is built from TRBV6-2 or TRBV6-3 and TRBJ2-7, with 12 bases fitting TRBD2. The CDR3 runs 17 residues. The ends lost 3 bases at V and 1 base at J; junction bases unmatched: 7. Germline-derived CDR1 and CDR2 are MNHEY and SVGEGT.

The table lists this clonotype with many counts. The V gene is TRBV28, the J gene TRBJ2-7; TRBD1 matches 8 bases. The CDR3 is 14 amino acids. Germline lookup yields CDR1 MDHEN and CDR2 SYDVKM. J gave up 2 bases and V 8 bases, and 8 bases lay outside the gene matches. CDR3 loop: CASSETGVAYEQYF. The CDR3, as DNA: TGTGCCAGCTCAGAGACAGGGGTTGCCTACGAGCAGTACTTC.

This clonotype was recorded at least ten times. The rearrangement links TRBV19 to TRBJ2-5, with D possibly TRBD1 on 5 matching bases. CDR1 is LNHDA and CDR2 is SQIVND in the germline V gene (reference sequence). The CDR3 covers 13 residues. Between the trimmed V and J ends, which lost 5 bases and 3 bases, there was a span of 10 bases. The CDR3 DNA is TGTGCCAGTAGTTATGCAGGGAAAGAGACCCAGTACTTC. Translation gives CASSYAGKETQYF.

This clonotype was seen many times. J is TRBJ1-1 and V is TRBV20-1; D unclear. The ends were cut back, 3 bases at V and 5 bases at J, with 13 bases in the middle. The germline V gene has CDR1 DFQATT and CDR2 SNEGSKA (reference sequence). The CDR3 is made up of 13 amino acids. The CDR3 region has the DNA TGCAGTGCTAGTTTAGGTTTCGGGACTGAAGCTTTCTTT. Protein product: CSASLGFGTEAFF.

This clonotype was observed many times. This chain links TRBV24-1 with TRBJ1-1; the match to TRBD1 covers 11 bases. V trimming: 2 bases; J trimming: 4 bases; junction bases outside the gene matches: 2. This CDR3 region has 15 residues. Germline CDR1 and CDR2: KGHDR and SFDVKD. CDR3 DNA sequence: TGTGCCACCAGTGATTCGGGACAGGGGGGCACTGAAGCTTTCTTT. Translated, it gives CATSDSGQGGTEAFF.

This clonotype was observed a few times. The chain has TRBV5-5 and TRBJ2-7, with D possibly matching TRBD1 (6 bases). CDR1 is SGHKS, CDR2 YYEKEE, per germline (reference sequence). There are 14 residues in the CDR3. V was trimmed by 0 bases and J by 3 bases, leaving 10 bases between them. The CDR3: CASSLEGQLYEQYF. The CDR3 nucleotides read TGTGCCAGCAGCTTGGAAGGACAGCTCTACGAGCAGTACTTC.

This clonotype has ten or more counts. V gene TRBV9 combines with J gene TRBJ1-2; D gene unclear. This CDR3 region has 15 residues. The V end lost 3 bases, the J end lost 2 bases, and 14 bases lay between the germline ends. Germline assignment: CDR1 SGDLS and CDR2 YYNGEE. The CDR3 nucleotides read TGTGCCAGCAGCGGGGAGGGTGGACTAAACTATGGCTACACCTTC. It encodes CASSGEGGLNYGYTF.

The table lists this clonotype with many counts. This sequence joins TRBV5-1 and TRBJ1-1; the D is unclear. Between the trimmed V and J ends, which lost 4 bases and 5 bases, there was a span of 15 bases. This CDR3 is built from 14 residues. CDR1 and CDR2 from the germline V gene are SGHRS and YFSETQ. CDR3 bases: TGCGCCAGCAGCATCGACCCCAGAGGGACTGAAGCTTTCTTT. Encoded protein: CASSIDPRGTEAFF.

The chain couples TRBV20-1 to TRBJ1-2; D gene uncertain. V lost 5 bases to trimming and J lost 8 bases, with 12 bases between them. The germline gives CDR1 DFQATT, CDR2 SNEGSKA (reference sequence). CDR3 length: 11 amino acids. The CDR3 nucleotides read TGCAGTGCTCCGGTAGTTCGAGGCTACACCTTC. It codes for CSAPVVRGYTF.

This clonotype was seen ten or more times. In DNA form, the CDR3 reads TGTGCCAGCAATCCGGACAGGGCGAAAGGAAACACCATATATTTT. Protein: CASNPDRAKGNTIYF. The genes are TRBV12-3 or TRBV12-4 and TRBJ1-3; 8 bases agree with TRBD1. This CDR3 is 15 amino acids long. V trimming: 7 bases; J trimming: 4 bases; junction bases outside the gene matches: 9.

The J gene is TRBJ1-5, the V gene TRBV12-5; no reliable D call. Germline-derived CDR1 and CDR2 are LGHNT and FRNRAP. The CDR3 length is 14 residues. V gave up 1 base and J gave up 7 bases, with 11 bases separating them. The CDR3 is CASGLGTFNQPQHF. In DNA, the CDR3 is TGTGCTAGTGGTTTGGGGACCTTTAACCAGCCCCAGCATTTT.

The chain employs TRBV6-2 or TRBV6-3 and TRBJ2-2, with 8 bases lining up with TRBD1. CDR1 and CDR2 from the germline V gene are MNHEY and SVGEGT. This CDR3 has 16 residues. Trimming took 6 bases from V and 2 from J; bases not matched to a gene: 8. This CDR3 is CASSLGTGVNTGELFF. CDR3 bases: TGTGCCAGCAGCCTCGGGACAGGCGTAAACACCGGGGAGCTGTTTTTT.

The chain employs TRBV11-1 and TRBJ2-7; TRBD2 matches at 12 bases. This CDR3 is 19 amino acids long. Germline loops: CDR1 SGHAT, CDR2 FQDESV (reference sequence). The V segment lost 6 bases and the J segment 10 bases; nucleotides outside the gene matches: 25. The CDR3 protein is CASRRRGDYSSGRARGQYF. Written as DNA, the CDR3 is TGTGCCAGCAGACGTCGAGGAGACTATTCTAGCGGGAGGGCCCGAGGTCAGTACTTC.

In its sample, this clonotype was seen many times. The rearrangement uses TRBV20-1 and TRBJ2-7, with D possibly TRBD2 on 7 matching bases. V lost 4 bases and J 6 bases, leaving 22 bases between the germline ends. The length of the CDR3 is 15 residues. Germline V gene sequence: CDR1 DFQATT, CDR2 SNEGSKA (reference sequence). CDR3 loop: CSAKKGGGPPGEQYF. CDR3 coding DNA: TGCAGTGCTAAGAAGGGCGGGGGCCCTCCCGGCGAGCAGTACTTC.

Many counts were recorded for this clonotype. This sequence joins TRBV20-1 and TRBJ1-2; 7 bases line up with TRBD1. V was pared by 6 bases and J by 7 bases, with 11 bases of the junction left unmatched. From germline, CDR1 is DFQATT and CDR2 SNEGSKA (reference sequence). This CDR3 comprises 13 residues. CDR3 DNA: TGCAGTGCCACGGACAGGCTCAGAGGTGGCTACACCTTC. Translated, it gives CSATDRLRGGYTF.